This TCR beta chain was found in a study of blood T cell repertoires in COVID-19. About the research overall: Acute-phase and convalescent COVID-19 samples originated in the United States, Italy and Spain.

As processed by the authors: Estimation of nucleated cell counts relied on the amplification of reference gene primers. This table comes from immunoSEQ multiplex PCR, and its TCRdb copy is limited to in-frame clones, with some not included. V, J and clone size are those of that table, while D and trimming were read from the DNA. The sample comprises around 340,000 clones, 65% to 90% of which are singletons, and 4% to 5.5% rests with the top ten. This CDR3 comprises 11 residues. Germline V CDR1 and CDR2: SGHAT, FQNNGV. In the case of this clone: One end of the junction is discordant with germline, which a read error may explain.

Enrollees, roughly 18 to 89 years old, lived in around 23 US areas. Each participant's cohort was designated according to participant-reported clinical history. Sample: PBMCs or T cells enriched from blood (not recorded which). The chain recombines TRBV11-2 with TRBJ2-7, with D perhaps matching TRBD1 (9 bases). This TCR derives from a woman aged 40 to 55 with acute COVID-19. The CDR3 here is CASSRGGDRDF. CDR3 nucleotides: TGTGCCAGCAGCCGGGGGGGGGACAGGGACTTC.